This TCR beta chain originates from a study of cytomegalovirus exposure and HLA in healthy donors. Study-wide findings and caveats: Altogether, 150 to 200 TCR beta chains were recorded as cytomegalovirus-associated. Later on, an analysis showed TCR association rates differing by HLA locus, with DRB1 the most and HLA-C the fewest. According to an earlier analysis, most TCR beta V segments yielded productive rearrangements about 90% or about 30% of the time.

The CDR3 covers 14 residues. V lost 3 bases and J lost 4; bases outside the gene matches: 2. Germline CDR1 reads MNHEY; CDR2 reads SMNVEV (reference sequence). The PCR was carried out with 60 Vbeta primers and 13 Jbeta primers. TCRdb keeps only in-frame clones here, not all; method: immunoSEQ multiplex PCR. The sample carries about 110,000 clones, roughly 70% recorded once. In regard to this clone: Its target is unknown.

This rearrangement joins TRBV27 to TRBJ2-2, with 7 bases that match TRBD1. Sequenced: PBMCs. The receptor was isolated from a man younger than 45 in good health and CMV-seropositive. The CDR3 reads CASSFAGGTGELFF. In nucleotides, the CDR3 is TGTGCCAGCAGTTTTGCAGGGGGCACCGGGGAGCTGTTTTTT.